This entry features one TCR beta chain sequence. Its antigen is as yet unknown. The data were taken from a study of CD8 T cells in ankylosing spondylitis. Study outcomes and limitations: Clones linked to the disease showed a CD8+ phenotype. They occurred at relatively low frequencies in peripheral blood. Reportedly, significant enrichment of disease-linked clones occurred in matched ankylosing spondylitis synovial fluid. Made up of about eight highly homologous variants, a TCR beta motif appeared characteristic of ankylosing spondylitis blood.

Trimming stripped 5 bases from V and 0 bases from J, with 12 bases between. This CDR3 spans 14 amino acids. Germline lookup yields CDR1 DFQATT and CDR2 SNEGSKA (reference sequence). Researchers built TCR beta libraries using quantitative 5'-RACE with molecular barcodes. TCRdb re-derived calls from the 5' RACE reads in MiXCR, one entry per CDR3 protein. The sample consists of 470,000 or so distinct CDR3 sequences, 20% to 30% of them appearing once. The TCR was taken from a male donor with ankylosing spondylitis. The genes are TRBV20-1 and TRBJ2-3, with a possible D match to TRBD2 (5 bases). Sequenced sample: blood, either unsorted or a sorted T cell fraction (not recorded which). As DNA, the CDR3 is TGCAGTGCTCGAGGGCCGTCTAGCACAGATACGCAGTATTTT. This gives the protein CSARGPSSTDTQYF.